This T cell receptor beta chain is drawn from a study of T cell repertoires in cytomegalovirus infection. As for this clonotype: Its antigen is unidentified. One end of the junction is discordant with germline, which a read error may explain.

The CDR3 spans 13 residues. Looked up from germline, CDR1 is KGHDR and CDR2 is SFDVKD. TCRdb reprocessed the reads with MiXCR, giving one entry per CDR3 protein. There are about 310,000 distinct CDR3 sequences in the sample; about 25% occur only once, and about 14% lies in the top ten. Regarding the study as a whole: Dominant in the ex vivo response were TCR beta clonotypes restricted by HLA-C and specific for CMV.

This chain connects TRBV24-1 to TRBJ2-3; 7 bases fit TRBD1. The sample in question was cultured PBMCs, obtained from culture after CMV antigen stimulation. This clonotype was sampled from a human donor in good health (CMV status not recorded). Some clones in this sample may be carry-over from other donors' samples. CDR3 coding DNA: TGTGCCACTACGGACAGGAGCACAGATACGCAGTGTTTT. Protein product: CATTDRSTDTQCF.